These 25 T cell receptor beta chains were sequenced from one sample in a study of T-cell memory formation after mild COVID-19. MiXCR, applied by TCRdb to the 5' RACE reads, yields one record per CDR3 protein. The data hold fewer than 450,000 distinct CDR3 sequences, with 20% to 25% observed a single time. Sequences were obtained from PBMCs or a T cell subset sorted from them (not recorded which). The receptors here all came from an adult woman who had mild COVID-19 (a few samples of this study predate the infection). Cell type and time point are not known.

The V gene is TRBV5-5, the J gene TRBJ1-1, with D uncertain. V lost 4 bases and J 1 base, leaving 11 bases between the germline ends. This CDR3 contains 14 residues. The germline CDR1 and CDR2 sequences are SGHKS and YYEKEE (reference sequence). Written as DNA, the CDR3 is TGTGCCAGCAGCCCGATGGCCGCGAACACTGAAGCTTTCTTT. Its protein product is CASSPMAANTEAFF. Based on the CDR3 plus reference TRBV5-5 and TRBJ1-1, the full variable domain is DAGVTQSPTHLIKTRGQQVTLRCSPISGHKSVSWYQQVLGQGPQFIFQYYEKEERGRGNFPDRFSARQFPNYSSELNVNALLLGDSALYLCASSPMAANTEAFFGQGTRLTVV.

The rearrangement uses TRBV24-1 and TRBJ2-3; 9 bases align to TRBD1. V gave up 4 bases and J gave up 9 bases; unmatched junction bases: 4. In germline, CDR1 is KGHDR, CDR2 SFDVKD. CDR3 length: 13 amino acids. The CDR3 sequence: CATSDPGTGTQYF. CDR3 DNA sequence: TGTGCCACCAGTGACCCCGGGACAGGGACGCAGTATTTT.

The chain links TRBV6-1 to TRBJ1-5; D gene uncertain. Deletions cut 6 bases from V and 1 base from J, with 13 bases between. The germline V gene has CDR1 MNHNS and CDR2 SASEGT. The CDR3 length is 15 residues. The CDR3 coding sequence is TGTGCCAGCAGCCACTTCGCGGGGAGCAATCAGCCCCAGCATTTT. As protein: CASSHFAGSNQPQHF.

This clonotype was seen only a few times. The chain's CDR3 is CASSEYGGLPYEQYF. CDR3 sequence (DNA): TGTGCCAGCAGTGAATATGGGGGGCTCCCCTACGAGCAGTACTTC. The chain joins TRBV6-1 to TRBJ2-7, with D perhaps assigned TRBD1 or TRBD2 (6 bases each). CDR1 is MNHNS, CDR2 SASEGT, per germline. The CDR3 extends over 15 amino acids. With 2 bases removed from V and 2 bases from J, the gap between germline ends came to 13 bases.

This sequence joins TRBV12-3 or TRBV12-4 and TRBJ1-2; no firm D call. The CDR3 runs to 16 residues. V lost 5 bases to trimming and J lost 4 bases, with 20 bases between them. CDR3 nucleotide sequence: TGTGCCAGCAGTCAGTGGCCGTCCGCCTTTAGCTATGGCTACACCTTC. This gives the protein CASSQWPSAFSYGYTF.

V gene TRBV12-3 or TRBV12-4 combines with J gene TRBJ1-1; D uncertain. The V end lost 2 bases, the J end lost 6 bases, and 4 bases lay between the germline ends. The CDR3 contains 11 residues. The CDR3 loop is CASSLTPEAFF. CDR3 in DNA: TGTGCCAGCAGTTTAACCCCTGAAGCTTTCTTT.

This clonotype was recorded a few times. This chain links TRBV21-1 with TRBJ1-2; the DNA was not compared with TRBD1, the D call given in the table. TRBV21-1 corresponds to a pseudogene. The CDR3 runs 15 residues. CDR3 bases: TGTGCCAGCAGCGCCATCCCGGGACAGGGGGACGGCTACACCTTC. Protein: CASSAIPGQGDGYTF.

The rearrangement links TRBV5-5 to TRBJ1-1, with 7 bases that match TRBD1. V was clipped by 0 bases and J by 1 base; unmatched bases: 3. This CDR3 spans 15 amino acids. The germline V gene encodes CDR1 SGHKS and CDR2 YYEKEE (reference sequence). The CDR3 protein is CASSLDRGWNTEAFF. CDR3 in DNA: TGTGCCAGCAGCTTGGACAGGGGCTGGAACACTGAAGCTTTCTTT.

This chain uses TRBV4-1 with TRBJ2-3; the D gene could be TRBD1 or TRBD2 (5 bases each). Trimming stripped 3 bases from V and 1 base from J, with 14 bases between. Germline loops: CDR1 MGHRA, CDR2 YSYEKL. The CDR3 runs 16 residues. DNA of the CDR3: TGCGCCAGCAGCCAGACCCCGGGGCCTGGCACAGATACGCAGTATTTT. Its translation is CASSQTPGPGTDTQYF.

J is TRBJ2-7 and V is TRBV7-8; 7 bases align to TRBD1. V shed 5 bases, J shed 9 bases, and the junction held 13 bases outside the gene matches. The CDR3 loop spans 14 amino acids. CDR1 and CDR2 (germline): SGHVS, FQNEAQ. CDR3 region: CASSARQGATAQYF. The CDR3 nucleotides read TGTGCCAGCAGCGCCCGACAGGGAGCCACCGCGCAGTACTTC.

The V gene is TRBV29-1, the J gene TRBJ2-5; 7 bases are shared with TRBD2. V lost 3 bases, J lost 5 bases, and 18 bases stayed unmatched. The CDR3 spans 17 residues. Per the germline V gene, CDR1 is SQVTM and CDR2 is ANQGSEA. The CDR3 DNA is TGCAGCGTTGAGATTTTTGGGGGAGGGCTCTTCGGCGAGACCCAGTACTTC. Its protein is CSVEIFGGGLFGETQYF.

This chain joins TRBV12-3 or TRBV12-4 and TRBJ2-2; 7 positions agree with TRBD1. The CDR3 covers 17 residues. Trimming removed 7 bases from V and 1 base from J; junction bases left unmatched: 12. The CDR3 DNA follows: TGTGCCAGCAACAGGGGAGAGCTGGAAAGGAACACCGGGGAGCTGTTTTTT. Protein product: CASNRGELERNTGELFF.

This clonotype was recorded at least ten times. The gene calls are TRBV11-2 and TRBJ2-2, with 9 bases lining up with TRBD1. V trimming: 5 bases; J trimming: 0 bases; junction bases outside the gene matches: 4. The CDR3 sequence is 16 residues long. Germline lookup yields CDR1 SGHAT and CDR2 FQNNGV. CDR3 coding DNA: TGTGCCAGCAGCCTCGGACAGGGGACGAACACCGGGGAGCTGTTTTTT. It is translated as CASSLGQGTNTGELFF. The variable domain in full, completed from reference TRBV11-2 and TRBJ2-2, reads EAGVAQSPRYKIIEKRQSVAFWCNPISGHATLYWYQQILGQGPKLLIQFQNNGVVDDSQLPKDRFSAERLKGVDSTLKIQPAKLEDSAVYLCASSLGQGTNTGELFFGEGSRLTVL.

This chain links TRBV5-1 with TRBJ1-4; a weak D match, TRBD1 (5 bases). From germline, CDR1 is SGHRS and CDR2 YFSETQ. V lost 4 bases and J lost 8, with 12 bases in between. The CDR3 has 13 residues. The CDR3 DNA is TGCGCCAGCAGCGCGGGACGACCCGAAAAACTGTTTTTT. Its protein is CASSAGRPEKLFF.

This clonotype was detected only once. The chain combines TRBV15 with TRBJ2-1, with 11 bases that match TRBD2. Germline V gene sequence: CDR1 LNHNV, CDR2 YYDKDF (reference sequence). J gave up 9 bases and V 5 bases, and 12 bases lay outside the gene matches. CDR3 length: 16 amino acids. DNA of the CDR3: TGTGCCACCAGCGGATACGCTAGCGGGGGGCTAGGTGAGCAGTTCTTC. Encoded protein: CATSGYASGGLGEQFF.

The chain has TRBV7-9 and TRBJ1-4; no clear D. The CDR3 spans 16 residues. CDR1 is SEHNR, CDR2 FQNEAQ, per germline (reference sequence). Trimming pared 5 bases from V and 6 bases from J, leaving 19 bases between. The CDR3 protein is CASSTTSQVSDEKLFF. The CDR3 DNA follows: TGTGCCAGCAGCACCACCTCTCAGGTCTCGGATGAAAAACTGTTTTTT.

This clonotype has a handful of counts. The V and J genes are TRBV12-3 or TRBV12-4 and TRBJ2-7; TRBD1 matches at 9 bases. J was trimmed by 6 bases and V by 4 bases; bases with no gene match: 10. The length of the CDR3 is 15 residues. The CDR3 here is CASSYSGTGLSEQYF. DNA of the CDR3: TGTGCCAGCAGTTACTCCGGGACAGGGCTTTCCGAGCAGTACTTC.

V gene TRBV5-1 combines with J gene TRBJ2-3; possibly TRBD2 for D (5 bases). The germline V gene encodes CDR1 SGHRS and CDR2 YFSETQ. V lost 8 bases to trimming and J lost 0 bases, with 19 bases between them. The CDR3 runs to 16 residues. CDR3 DNA sequence: TGCGCCAGTGGAGGCACGGCCAGCCCGAGCACAGATACGCAGTATTTT. Amino acids: CASGGTASPSTDTQYF.

The chain has TRBV12-3 or TRBV12-4 and TRBJ1-2; no clear D gene. The CDR3 runs to 15 residues. V gave up 7 bases and J gave up 3 bases, with 18 bases separating them. The CDR3 here is CASTKGLRRHYGYTF. The CDR3 coding sequence is TGTGCCAGCACTAAAGGACTTCGGAGGCACTATGGCTACACCTTC.

This clonotype appeared a few times. V and J are TRBV6-4 and TRBJ2-3; no reliable D call. The germline V and J ends were trimmed by 2 bases and 2 bases, with 5 bases remaining between them. The CDR3 is 13 amino acids. Germline V gives CDR1 MRHNA, CDR2 SNTAGT. The CDR3 here is CASSDGNTDTQYF. The CDR3 region has the DNA TGTGCCAGCAGTGACGGGAACACAGATACGCAGTATTTT.

This clonotype was observed a few times. The gene calls are TRBV20-1 and TRBJ2-3; 9 nucleotides agree with TRBD1. Trimming took 3 bases from V and 4 from J; bases not matched to a gene: 8. The CDR3 has 15 amino acids. Germline CDR1 reads DFQATT; CDR2 reads SNEGSKA (reference sequence). This CDR3 is CSARGADRGPDTQYF. The CDR3 nucleotides read TGCAGTGCTAGGGGGGCGGACAGGGGCCCAGATACGCAGTATTTT.

Here the CDR3 reads CSARIQVSGEQFF. For the CDR3, the DNA is TGCAGTGCTAGAATTCAGGTGTCGGGTGAGCAGTTCTTC. The rearrangement uses TRBV20-1 and TRBJ2-1; D not certain. The germline V gene encodes CDR1 DFQATT and CDR2 SNEGSKA (reference sequence). Trimming took 2 bases from V and 9 from J, leaving 14 bases between them. The CDR3 totals 13 residues.

This clonotype has just a few counts. The CDR3: CASSHSGFDEQYF. CDR3 sequence (DNA): TGCGCCAGCAGCCACTCAGGGTTCGACGAGCAGTACTTC. This chain links TRBV4-1 with TRBJ2-7; possibly TRBD1 for D (5 bases). The CDR3 spans 13 residues. V gave up 3 bases and J gave up 5 bases, with 11 bases separating them. Per the germline V gene, CDR1 is MGHRA and CDR2 is YSYEKL.

The rearrangement joins TRBV20-1 to TRBJ2-3, with TRBD2 identical over 12 bases. Germline V gives CDR1 DFQATT, CDR2 SNEGSKA (reference sequence). The CDR3 spans 16 residues. Trimming cost V 5 bases and J 3 bases; bases outside gene matches: 9. Here the CDR3 reads CSADKTSGGRTDTQYF. In DNA form, the CDR3 reads TGCAGTGCTGATAAGACTAGCGGGGGAAGGACAGATACGCAGTATTTT.

This chain uses TRBV14 with TRBJ2-1; maybe TRBD2 (6 bases). V lost 1 base, J lost 7 bases, and 11 bases lay in between. CDR1 SGHDN and CDR2 FVKESK come from the germline V gene. CDR3 size: 14 residues. The CDR3 DNA is TGTGCCAGCAGCCAAGGGGTGGGGAGGAATGAGCAGTTCTTC. Translated: CASSQGVGRNEQFF.